One sample yielded the 18 T cell receptor beta chains listed below, sequenced in a study of beta chain bispecific antibodies for T cell cancers. Findings and limits, study-wide: Anti-TRBV12 exposure, compared with anti-CD19, reduced the TRBV12-3 proportion of TRBV signal by around 99%. Most targeted TRBV signal came from the leukemia cell line cells, not normal T cells.

Expansion lasted 2 to 3 days, with either anti-CD3 antibody OKT3 or CD3/CD28 beads. Via MiXCR, TCRdb re-called the 5' RACE reads, giving one row per CDR3 protein. The sample lists 20,000 to 25,000 distinct CDR3 sequences, approximately 2.2% occurring once. These receptors' targets are unknown. Here the sequenced sample was healthy donor T cells cultured with leukemia cells, taken from a culture containing a bispecific antibody targeting TCR Vbeta12. The receptors stem from a human donor in good health. Some clones in this sample may be carry-over from other donors' samples.

Many counts were recorded for this clonotype. The rearrangement links TRBV6-1 to TRBJ1-1; D gene uncertain. V lost 7 bases and J lost 6, with 15 bases in between. Germline values: CDR1 MNHNS, CDR2 SASEGT. The CDR3 totals 13 residues. CDR3 sequence reads: CASMGPLRPEAFF. The CDR3 DNA follows: TGTGCCAGCATGGGCCCTCTCCGTCCTGAAGCTTTCTTT.

This clonotype has a count of ten or more. The rearrangement uses TRBV6-2 or TRBV6-3 and TRBJ1-2, with a possible D match to TRBD1 (5 bases). This CDR3 has 15 residues. Trimming stripped 1 base from V and 2 bases from J, with 11 bases between. The germline V gene encodes CDR1 MNHEY and CDR2 SVGEGT. The CDR3 protein is CASSYWGRENYGYTF. The CDR3 DNA sequence: TGTGCCAGCAGTTACTGGGGACGGGAGAACTATGGCTACACCTTC.

This clonotype was observed a few times. This chain connects TRBV19 to TRBJ2-7; D may correspond to TRBD1 or TRBD2 (5 bases each). Trimming pared 8 bases from V and 2 bases from J, leaving 13 bases between. The CDR3 covers 13 residues. CDR1 and CDR2 from the germline V gene are LNHDA and SQIVND (reference sequence). The CDR3 region is CASGLGPPYEQYF. The DNA of the CDR3 is TGTGCCAGTGGACTGGGGCCACCCTACGAGCAGTACTTC.

This clonotype was seen many times. J is TRBJ1-1 and V is TRBV7-8; D remains unclear. Trimming cost V 5 bases and J 0 bases, with 7 bases left between them. The CDR3 is 13 amino acids. Germline loops: CDR1 SGHVS, CDR2 FQNEAQ. The CDR3 DNA reads as TGTGCCAGCAGCCCAATAATGAACACTGAAGCTTTCTTT. Protein product: CASSPIMNTEAFF.

This clonotype was observed at least ten times. The chain is built from TRBV30 and TRBJ2-1, with D hard to call. This CDR3 comprises 14 residues. Germline V lookup: CDR1 GTSNPN, CDR2 SVGIG (reference sequence). Trimming removed 1 base from V and 2 bases from J, with 9 bases in between. CDR3 sequence (DNA): TGTGCCTGGAGTGCCCACGAAACCTACAATGAGCAGTTCTTC. It yields the protein CAWSAHETYNEQFF.

The V gene is TRBV5-4, the J gene TRBJ2-2; D possibly corresponds to TRBD1 (5 bases). Germline V gene data show CDR1 as SGHNT and CDR2 as YYREEE (reference sequence). V was clipped by 4 bases and J by 0 bases, with 13 bases between them. CDR3 length: 16 residues. In DNA form, the CDR3 reads TGTGCCAGCAGCCTAAGGCGGACAACGAACACCGGGGAGCTGTTTTTT. This translates into CASSLRRTTNTGELFF.

This clonotype was picked up many times. This chain connects TRBV28 to TRBJ2-4; perhaps TRBD1 as D (6 bases). CDR3 length: 15 residues. Germline V gene data show CDR1 as MDHEN and CDR2 as SYDVKM. V was pared by 5 bases and J by 0 bases, with 11 bases between. In nucleotides, the CDR3 is TGTGCCAGCAGTGGGACATTTATAGCCAAAAACATTCAGTACTTC. Protein sequence: CASSGTFIAKNIQYF.

This clonotype was seen many times. The chain uses TRBV6-5 and TRBJ1-2; 8 bases are a match to TRBD1. With 0 bases clipped from V and 5 bases from J, the junction kept 8 bases outside the gene matches. Germline CDR1 and CDR2: MNHEY and SVGAGI. CDR3 size: 16 residues. Here the CDR3 DNA reads TGTGCCAGCAGTTACTCGGTGGGACAGGAAAAATATGGCTACACCTTC. This sequence encodes CASSYSVGQEKYGYTF.

This clonotype was recorded at least ten times. V and J are TRBV28 and TRBJ1-3; D is unclear. The germline CDR1 and CDR2 sequences are MDHEN and SYDVKM. The CDR3 contains 13 residues. V lost 5 bases and J 4 bases, leaving 9 bases between the germline ends. This CDR3 is CASSTDGGNTIYF. The CDR3 DNA reads as TGTGCCAGCAGTACCGACGGGGGAAACACCATATATTTT.

This clonotype was seen at least ten times. The rearrangement uses TRBV11-3 and TRBJ2-1; D not certain. V dropped 6 bases and J dropped 7 bases, with 13 bases sitting between them. The CDR3 loop spans 13 amino acids. Per germline, CDR1 SGHNT and CDR2 YENEEA. DNA for the CDR3: TGTGCCAGCAGTTTTGTTTGGGGTAATGAGCAGTTCTTC. Translated, it gives CASSFVWGNEQFF.

This clonotype came up a few times. The chain is built from TRBV7-9 and TRBJ2-7; D might be TRBD1 (5 bases). CDR1 and CDR2 (germline): SEHNR, FQNEAQ (reference sequence). The CDR3 consists of 13 residues. V gave up 7 bases and J gave up 6 bases, with 16 bases separating them. In nucleotides, the CDR3 is TGTGCCAGCATCCAAGCCGGTAGGGGCGAGCAGTACTTC. Its protein is CASIQAGRGEQYF.

This clonotype appeared many times. V gene TRBV3-1 combines with J gene TRBJ2-7; D is uncertain. Per germline, CDR1 LGHDT and CDR2 YNNKEL (reference sequence). The CDR3 spans 11 residues. The V gene lost 0 bases and the J gene lost 6 bases, with 3 bases spanning the gap. The CDR3 here is CASSQDGEQYF. The CDR3 coding sequence is TGTGCCAGCAGCCAAGATGGCGAGCAGTACTTC.

This clonotype was seen repeatedly, ten times or more. This rearrangement joins TRBV6-1 to TRBJ2-1; 11 bases agree with TRBD2. The CDR3 contains 17 residues. V was pared by 4 bases and J by 8 bases, with 13 bases of the junction left unmatched. Germline V gene sequence: CDR1 MNHNS, CDR2 SASEGT. CDR3 nucleotides: TGTGCCAGCAGTGTCACTAGCGGGGGCTTAGGGGTTCATGAGCAGTTCTTC. Residues: CASSVTSGGLGVHEQFF.

The chain recombines TRBV2 with TRBJ1-2, with TRBD1 identical over 7 bases. The CDR3 totals 14 residues. With 3 bases clipped from V and 2 bases from J, the junction kept 3 bases outside the gene matches. Germline assignment: CDR1 SNHLY and CDR2 FYNNEI. The CDR3 bases are TGTGCCAGCAGTGATAACAGGGGCAACTATGGCTACACCTTC. Encoded protein: CASSDNRGNYGYTF. Looking up the rest from reference TRBV2 and TRBJ1-2 gives the full variable domain: EPEVTQTPSHQVTQMGQEVILRCVPISNHLYFYWYRQILGQKVEFLVSFYNNEISEKSEIFDDQFSVERPDGSNFTLKIRSTKLEDSAMYFCASSDNRGNYGYTFGSGTRLTVV.

This clonotype was seen many times. The genes are TRBV19 and TRBJ1-1; D unclear. CDR3 length equals 17 residues. Germline-derived CDR1 and CDR2 are LNHDA and SQIVND (reference sequence). Trimming shortened V by 1 base and J by 0 bases, and 15 bases separated the two germline ends. The chain's CDR3 is CASSIAIRAGMNTEAFF. The CDR3 DNA reads as TGTGCCAGTAGTATAGCCATTCGGGCGGGGATGAACACTGAAGCTTTCTTT. The variable domain in full, with the rest retrieved from reference TRBV19 and TRBJ1-1, is DGGITQSPKYLFRKEGQNVTLSCEQNLNHDAMYWYRQDPGQGLRLIYYSQIVNDFQKGDIAEGYSVSREKKESFPLTVTSAQKNPTAFYLCASSIAIRAGMNTEAFFGQGTRLTVV.

This clonotype was detected ten times or more. The V and J genes are TRBV2 and TRBJ1-6; 7 bases align to TRBD1. The CDR3 extends over 16 amino acids. V lost 6 bases to trimming and J lost 7 bases; unmatched junction nucleotides: 12. Germline V gene data show CDR1 as SNHLY and CDR2 as FYNNEI. The CDR3 loop is CASSVYSGTENSPLHF. CDR3 sequence (DNA): TGTGCCAGCAGCGTCTACTCCGGGACAGAAAATTCACCCCTCCACTTT.

The table lists this clonotype with many counts. The chain has TRBV30 and TRBJ1-1, with D tentatively TRBD1 (6 bases). Germline V gene lookup returns CDR1 GTSNPN and CDR2 SVGIG (reference sequence). The CDR3 loop spans 13 amino acids. V was cut by 5 bases and J by 0 bases, with 10 bases left in between. As DNA, the CDR3 is TGTGCCTGGGGGGGCGTAATGAACACTGAAGCTTTCTTT. Amino acids: CAWGGVMNTEAFF. The full variable domain, completed using reference TRBV30 and TRBJ1-1, is SQTIHQWPATLVQPVGSPLSLECTVEGTSNPNLYWYRQAAGRGLQLLFYSVGIGQISSEVPQNLSASRPQDRQFILSSKKLLLSDSGFYLCAWGGVMNTEAFFGQGTRLTVV.

This clonotype was seen repeatedly, ten times or more. V and J are TRBV5-1 and TRBJ2-1, with D tentatively TRBD1 or TRBD2 (5 bases each). V lost 5 bases to trimming and J lost 8 bases, with 14 bases between them. Germline V gives CDR1 SGHRS, CDR2 YFSETQ. The CDR3 has 13 residues. The CDR3 DNA is TGCGCCAGCAGGTGGGACCAGTGGTATGAGCAGTTCTTC. Amino acids: CASRWDQWYEQFF.